This TCR beta chain was identified in a study of T cells in Graves' hyperthyroidism and ophthalmopathy. Germline CDR1 reads SNHLY; CDR2 reads FYNNEI. V was trimmed by 3 bases and J by 1 base, leaving 19 bases between them. This CDR3 spans 17 amino acids. TCR beta CDR3 sequences were amplified from RNA transcripts. The TCR CDR3 was amplified in a first-round RT-PCR using the HTBI primer set. TCRdb processed the multiplex PCR reads anew with MiXCR; each CDR3 protein has one entry. The sample shows around 340,000 distinct CDR3 sequences, 21% of them seen only once. The V gene is TRBV2, the J gene TRBJ2-7, with a tentative D call TRBD1 (5 bases). The sequence was obtained from a woman between 45 and 65 years old with Graves' hyperthyroidism. The sample comprised blood. The CDR3 nucleotides are TGTGCCAGCAGTGAGAAGGGGATCGATTTACCGTCCTACGAGCAGTACTTC. Its translation is CASSEKGIDLPSYEQYF.